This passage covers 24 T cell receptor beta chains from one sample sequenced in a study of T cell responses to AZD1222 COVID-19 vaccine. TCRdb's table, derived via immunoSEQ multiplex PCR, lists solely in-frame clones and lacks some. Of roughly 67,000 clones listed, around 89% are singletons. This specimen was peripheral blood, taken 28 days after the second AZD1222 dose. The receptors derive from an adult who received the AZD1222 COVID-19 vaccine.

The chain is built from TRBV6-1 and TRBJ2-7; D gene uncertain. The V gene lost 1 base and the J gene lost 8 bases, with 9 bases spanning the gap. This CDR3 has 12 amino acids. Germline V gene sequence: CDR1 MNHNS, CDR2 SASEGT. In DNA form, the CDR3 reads TGTGCCAGCAGTGAAGAAGGGTATAAGCAGTACTTC. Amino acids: CASSEEGYKQYF.

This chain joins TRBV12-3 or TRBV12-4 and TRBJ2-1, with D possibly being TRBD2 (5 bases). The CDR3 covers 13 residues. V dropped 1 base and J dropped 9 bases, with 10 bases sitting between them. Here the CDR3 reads CASSLGPGSEQFF. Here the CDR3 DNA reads TGTGCCAGCAGTTTAGGCCCGGGAAGTGAGCAGTTCTTC.

CDR3 in amino acids: CSALGQMNLHF. The DNA of the CDR3 is TGCAGTGCCCTGGGACAGATGAACCTCCACTTT. The chain is built from TRBV20-1 and TRBJ1-6; 7 nucleotides align to TRBD1. The CDR3 is 11 residues long. V lost 6 bases to trimming and J lost 15 bases; unmatched junction nucleotides: 8. Germline V gene lookup returns CDR1 DFQATT and CDR2 SNEGSKA (reference sequence).

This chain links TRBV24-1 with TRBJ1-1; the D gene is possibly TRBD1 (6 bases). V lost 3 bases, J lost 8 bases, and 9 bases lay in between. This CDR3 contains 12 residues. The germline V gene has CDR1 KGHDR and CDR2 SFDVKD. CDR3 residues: CATSDPGTEAFF. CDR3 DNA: TGTGCCACCAGTGATCCCGGGACAGAAGCTTTCTTT.

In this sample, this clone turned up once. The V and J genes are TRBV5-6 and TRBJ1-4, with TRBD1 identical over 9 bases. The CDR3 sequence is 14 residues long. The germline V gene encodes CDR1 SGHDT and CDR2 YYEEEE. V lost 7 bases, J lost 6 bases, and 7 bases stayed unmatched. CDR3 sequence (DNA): TGTGCCAGCTTCCAACAGGGGGCGTATGAAAAACTGTTTTTT. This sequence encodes CASFQQGAYEKLFF.

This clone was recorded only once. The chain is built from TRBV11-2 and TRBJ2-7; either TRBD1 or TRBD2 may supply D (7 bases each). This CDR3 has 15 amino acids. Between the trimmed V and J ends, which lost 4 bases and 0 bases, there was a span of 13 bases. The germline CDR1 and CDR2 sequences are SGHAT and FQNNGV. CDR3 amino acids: CASSSLRGGSYEQYF. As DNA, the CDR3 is TGTGCCAGCAGCTCCCTCAGGGGGGGCTCCTACGAGCAGTACTTC.

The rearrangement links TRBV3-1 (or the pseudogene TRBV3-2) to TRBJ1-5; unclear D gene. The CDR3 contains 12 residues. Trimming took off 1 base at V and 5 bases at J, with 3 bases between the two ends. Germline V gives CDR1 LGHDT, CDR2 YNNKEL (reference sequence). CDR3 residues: CASSQVDQPQHF. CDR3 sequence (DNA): TGTGCCAGCAGCCAAGTTGATCAGCCCCAGCATTTT.

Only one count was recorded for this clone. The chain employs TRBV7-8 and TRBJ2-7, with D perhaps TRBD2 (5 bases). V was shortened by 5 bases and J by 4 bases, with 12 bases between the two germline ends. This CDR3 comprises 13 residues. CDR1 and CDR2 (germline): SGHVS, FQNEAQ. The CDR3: CASSGARGYEQYF. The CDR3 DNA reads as TGTGCCAGCAGCGGAGCTCGGGGATACGAGCAGTACTTC.

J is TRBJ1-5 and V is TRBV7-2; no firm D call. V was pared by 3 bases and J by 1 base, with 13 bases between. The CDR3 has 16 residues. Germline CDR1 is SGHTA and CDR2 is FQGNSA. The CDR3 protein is CASSLASRESNQPQHF. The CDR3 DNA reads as TGTGCCAGCAGCTTGGCCTCAAGAGAGAGCAATCAGCCCCAGCATTTT.

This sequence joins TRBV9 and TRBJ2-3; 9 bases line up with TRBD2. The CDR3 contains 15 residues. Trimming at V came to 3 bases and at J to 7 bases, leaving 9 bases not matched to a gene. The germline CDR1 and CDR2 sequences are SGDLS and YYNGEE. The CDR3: CASSATSGPSNTQYF. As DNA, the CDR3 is TGTGCCAGCAGCGCGACTAGCGGCCCCTCGAATACGCAGTATTTT.

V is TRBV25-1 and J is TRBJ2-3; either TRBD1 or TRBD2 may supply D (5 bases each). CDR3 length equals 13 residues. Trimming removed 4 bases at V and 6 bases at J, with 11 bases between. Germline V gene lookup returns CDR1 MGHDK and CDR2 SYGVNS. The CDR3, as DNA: TGTGCCAGCAGTGCTCCGGGACGGGATACGCAGTATTTT. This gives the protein CASSAPGRDTQYF. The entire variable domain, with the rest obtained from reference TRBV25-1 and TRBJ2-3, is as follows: EADIYQTPRYLVIGTGKKITLECSQTMGHDKMYWYQQDPGMELHLIHYSYGVNSTEKGDLSSESTVSRIRTEHFPLTLESARPSHTSQYLCASSAPGRDTQYFGPGTRLTVL.

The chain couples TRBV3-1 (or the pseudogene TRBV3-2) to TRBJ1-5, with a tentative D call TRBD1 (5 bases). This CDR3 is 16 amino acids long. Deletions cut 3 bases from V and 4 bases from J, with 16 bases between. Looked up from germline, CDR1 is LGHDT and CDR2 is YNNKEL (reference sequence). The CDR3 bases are TGTGCCAGCAGCCAGGGGACGGGATCAAGGAATCAGCCCCAGCATTTT. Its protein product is CASSQGTGSRNQPQHF.

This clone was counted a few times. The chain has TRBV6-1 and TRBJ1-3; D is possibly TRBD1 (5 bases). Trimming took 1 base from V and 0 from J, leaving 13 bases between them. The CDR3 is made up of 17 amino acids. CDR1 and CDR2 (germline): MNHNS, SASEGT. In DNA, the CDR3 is TGTGCCAGCAGTGAAGGGACAACCCTCTACTCTGGAAACACCATATATTTT. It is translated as CASSEGTTLYSGNTIYF.

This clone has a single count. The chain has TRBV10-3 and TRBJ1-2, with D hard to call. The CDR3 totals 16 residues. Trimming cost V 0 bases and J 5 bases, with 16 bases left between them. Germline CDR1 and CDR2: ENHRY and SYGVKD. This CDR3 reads CAISESASQAGYGYTF. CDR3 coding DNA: TGTGCCATCAGTGAGTCTGCCAGCCAGGCGGGGTATGGCTACACCTTC.

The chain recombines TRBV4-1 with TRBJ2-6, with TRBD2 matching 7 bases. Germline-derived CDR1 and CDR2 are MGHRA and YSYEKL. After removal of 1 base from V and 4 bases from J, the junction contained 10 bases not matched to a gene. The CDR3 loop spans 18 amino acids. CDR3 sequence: CASSQGGGRHLGANVLTF. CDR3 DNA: TGCGCCAGCAGCCAAGGGGGAGGGCGCCATCTCGGGGCCAACGTCCTGACTTTC.

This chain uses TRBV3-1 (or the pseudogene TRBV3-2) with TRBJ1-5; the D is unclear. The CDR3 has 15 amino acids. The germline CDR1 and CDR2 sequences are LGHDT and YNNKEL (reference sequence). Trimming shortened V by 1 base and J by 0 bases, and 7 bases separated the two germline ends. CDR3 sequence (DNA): TGTGCCAGCAGCCAAGGGGTACTTAGCAATCAGCCCCAGCATTTT. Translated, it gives CASSQGVLSNQPQHF.

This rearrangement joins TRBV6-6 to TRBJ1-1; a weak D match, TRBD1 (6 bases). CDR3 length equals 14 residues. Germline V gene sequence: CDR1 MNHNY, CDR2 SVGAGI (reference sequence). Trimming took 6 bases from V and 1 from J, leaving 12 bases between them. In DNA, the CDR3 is TGTGCCAGCAGGTGGGACACCCCGAACACTGAAGCTTTCTTT. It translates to CASRWDTPNTEAFF.

The chain's CDR3 is CASSLGDRGLHGYTF. The CDR3 DNA sequence: TGCGCCAGCAGCTTAGGGGACAGGGGTTTGCATGGCTACACCTTC. The chain is built from TRBV5-1 and TRBJ1-2; TRBD1 matches at 10 bases. Trimming at V came to 2 bases and at J to 6 bases, leaving 7 bases not matched to a gene. Germline V lookup: CDR1 SGHRS, CDR2 YFSETQ. The CDR3 spans 15 residues. Drawing the rest from reference TRBV5-1 and TRBJ1-2, the complete variable domain is KAGVTQTPRYLIKTRGQQVTLSCSPISGHRSVSWYQQTPGQGLQFLFEYFSETQRNKGNFPGRFSGRQFSNSRSEMNVSTLELGDSALYLCASSLGDRGLHGYTFGSGTRLTVV.

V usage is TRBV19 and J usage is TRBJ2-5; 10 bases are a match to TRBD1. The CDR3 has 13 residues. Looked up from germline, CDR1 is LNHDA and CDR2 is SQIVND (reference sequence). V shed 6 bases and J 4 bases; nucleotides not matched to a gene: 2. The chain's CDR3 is CASRRTGGETQYF. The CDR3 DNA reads TGTGCCAGTAGGAGGACAGGGGGAGAGACCCAGTACTTC.

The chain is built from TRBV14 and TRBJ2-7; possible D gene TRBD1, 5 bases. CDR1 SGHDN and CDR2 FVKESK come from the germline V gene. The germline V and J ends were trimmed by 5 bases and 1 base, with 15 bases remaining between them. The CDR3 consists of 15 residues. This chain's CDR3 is CASSYQGFRSYEQYF. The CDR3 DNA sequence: TGTGCCAGCAGCTACCAGGGATTCCGTTCCTACGAGCAGTACTTC.

CDR3 sequence reads: CASSTRPGQGDQPQHF. In nucleotides, the CDR3 is TGTGCCAGCAGCACCCGCCCCGGACAGGGTGATCAGCCCCAGCATTTT. The chain uses TRBV21-1 and TRBJ1-5; the D call TRBD1 from the table was never checked on the DNA. TRBV21-1 is tagged as a pseudogene. This CDR3 is built from 16 residues.

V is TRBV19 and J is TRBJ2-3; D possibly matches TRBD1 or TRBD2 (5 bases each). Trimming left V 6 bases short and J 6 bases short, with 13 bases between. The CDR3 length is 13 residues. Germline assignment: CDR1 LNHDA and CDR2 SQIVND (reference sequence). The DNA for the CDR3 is TGTGCCAGTAGGGACCAGGGAGTGGATACGCAGTATTTT. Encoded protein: CASRDQGVDTQYF.

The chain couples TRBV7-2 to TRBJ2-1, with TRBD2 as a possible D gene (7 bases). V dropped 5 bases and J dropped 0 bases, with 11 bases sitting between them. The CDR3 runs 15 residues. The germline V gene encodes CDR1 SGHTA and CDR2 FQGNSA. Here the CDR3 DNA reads TGTGCCAGCAGCCAAGGGGGGGGCTCCTACAATGAGCAGTTCTTC. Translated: CASSQGGGSYNEQFF.

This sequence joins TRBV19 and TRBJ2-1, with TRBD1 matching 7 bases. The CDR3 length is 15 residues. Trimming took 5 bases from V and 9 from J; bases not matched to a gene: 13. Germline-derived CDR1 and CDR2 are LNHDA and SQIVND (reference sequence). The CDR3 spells CASSGRTGRGSEQFF. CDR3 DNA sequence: TGTGCCAGTAGTGGACGGACAGGCCGGGGTAGTGAGCAGTTCTTC.